This TCR beta chain was recovered during a study of T-cell memory formation after mild COVID-19. The wider study: TCR clusters mostly belonged to single donors.

The table lists this clonotype with a few counts. As yet, its antigen is unknown. The germline V gene has CDR1 SEHNR and CDR2 FQNEAQ (reference sequence). The CDR3 length is 12 residues. V gave up 6 bases and J gave up 9 bases, with 12 bases separating them. Study-wide results and limits: Cross-reactive memory appears to have joined, as suggested by some responding clones showing up in pre-infection memory. Clones that contracted clustered mainly in CM and EM if CD4+ and in EMRA if CD8+.

Using its own MiXCR run on the 5' RACE reads, TCRdb lists one record per CDR3 protein. This sample has approximately 440,000 distinct CDR3 sequences; about 20% occur once, and the top ten carry approximately 8.4%. Sequenced input: PBMCs or a T cell subset sorted from them (not recorded which). The receptor was isolated from an adult woman who had mild COVID-19 (a few samples of this study predate the infection). Cell type and time point are not known. This chain uses TRBV7-9 with TRBJ2-1; no firm D call. Written as DNA, the CDR3 is TGTGCCAGCAGTTACAGCTCCGGTGAGCAGTTCTTC. This translates into CASSYSSGEQFF.